This TCR beta chain derives from a study of blood T cell repertoires in COVID-19. At the level of the study: Italy, Spain and the United States were the sources of the convalescent and acute COVID-19 samples. From T cells, B-cell-depleted T cells, or PBMCs came the material, which was cDNA or gDNA.

Original handling: Reference gene primer amplification in the assay estimated nucleated cell counts. Profiling relied on immunoSEQ multiplex PCR, and the TCRdb table lists in-frame clones only, not all of them. V and J calls and clone size follow that table, whereas D and trimming were derived from the DNA. The sample shows some 130,000 clones, around 89% of them seen only once. The length of the CDR3 is 13 residues. Germline CDR1 KGHSH, CDR2 LQKENI. Trimming took 2 bases from V and 6 from J, leaving 10 bases between them. The rearrangement uses TRBV18 and TRBJ1-1; D is undetermined. The sequenced sample was peripheral blood. This sequence was found in a man in his fifties with acute or convalescent COVID-19. CDR3 bases: TGTGCCAGCTCACCAATGTTCAGCGCTGAAGCTTTCTTT. Its protein product is CASSPMFSAEAFF.